In this sample, the clone carrying this T cell receptor (beta chain) turned up many times. TCRdb analysed the 5' RACE reads with MiXCR anew, one entry per CDR3 protein. The sample contains some 49,000 distinct CDR3 sequences, approximately 11% of which appear only once. Losses at the gene ends were 5 bases for V and 4 bases for J; bases not matched to a gene: 6. This CDR3 is built from 14 residues. These data are taken from a study of neurological immune-mediated disorders. Time point in this sample: longitudinal time-point 1 (baseline). J is TRBJ2-3 and V is TRBV12-3 or TRBV12-4, with 7 bases identical to TRBD2. The receptor's source is a woman aged 40 to 55 in good health. Sequences were obtained from PBMCs. CDR3 DNA sequence: TGTGCCAGCAGTCAAGGACTAGTCCCAGATACGCAGTATTTT. Translating it yields CASSQGLVPDTQYF.